This T cell receptor (beta chain) was captured in a study of human T cells and chemical hapten exposure. Study details: Mostly female, the patients presented with alopecia areata, totalis or universalis. Study conclusions and caveats: The donors suffered from alopecia, so their immune response may not match that of healthy people. Expanded TCR sets contained significantly more large CDR3 similarity clusters than controls.

This sample's time point: pre-sensitization, week 0. The treatment denotes: therapeutic diphenylcyclopropenone sensitization with weekly scalp DPC. With respect to this clonotype: Antigen: not known.

The CDR3 is 14 residues long. Germline V gives CDR1 SEHNR, CDR2 FQNEAQ (reference sequence). V was cut by 4 bases and J by 3 bases, with 13 bases left in between. TCRdb re-derived calls from the RACE reads in MiXCR, one entry per CDR3 protein. The data show 80,000 to 100,000 distinct CDR3 sequences, approximately 10% seen once. The chain employs TRBV7-9 and TRBJ2-7; no clear D gene. This clonotype originated in a woman aged 60 to 75 with alopecia areata. Some clones in this sample may be carry-over from other donors' samples. The sequenced sample was whole blood, obtained in connection with sensitization to the hapten diphenylcyclopropenone (DPC). The DNA of the CDR3 is TGTGCCAGCAGCTCCCCCCCTGGGGTCTACGAGCAGTACTTC. It encodes CASSSPPGVYEQYF. Complete variable domain (other parts from reference TRBV7-9 and TRBJ2-7): DTGVSQNPRHKITKRGQNVTFRCDPISEHNRLYWYRQTLGQGPEFLTYFQNEAQLEKSRLLSDRFSAERPKGSFSTLEIQRTEQGDSAMYLCASSSPPGVYEQYFGPGTRLTVT.